Listed below are T cell receptor beta chains from one sample, sequenced in a study of blood T cell repertoires in COVID-19. Sequencing was performed with immunoSEQ multiplex PCR; in TCRdb, only in-frame clones are kept and a portion is missing. The table shows about 140,000 clones, with 79% occurring only once. Source material: peripheral blood. The receptors derive from a man between 60 and 75 years old with acute or convalescent COVID-19. The conserved cysteine and the conserved F or W are not part of the CDR3 here. The D gene is left open where the match is weak.

d_call v_call cdr3_length cdr3_aa
TRBD2 TRBV9 12 ASNRGLAGDEQF
- TRBV6-1 11 ASSELAQSEQF
TRBD2 TRBV5-1 13 ASSWGLAGQETQY
- TRBV4-1 15 ASSPFGALRGGETQY
- TRBV6-5 10 ASSSQSRGYT
TRBD2 TRBV19 11 ASTPTSADEQY
- TRBV19 13 ASQTGRSYNSPLH
TRBD2 TRBV14 14 ASSPLSGRSYNEQF
TRBD1 TRBV27 16 ASRSRAPGQGGDEKLF
- TRBV28 12 ASRDSNSNQPQH
TRBD2 TRBV19 12 ASRRREGQETQY
- TRBV5-1 14 ASSLGAGQPQETQY
- TRBV9 13 ASSVEASSSYEQY